One sample yielded the 27 T cell receptor beta chains listed below, sequenced in a study of blood T cell repertoires in COVID-19. Sequenced by immunoSEQ multiplex PCR; TCRdb stores in-frame clones only, minus some. There are fewer than 250,000 clones in the sample; under 95% occur only once, and approximately 1.2% lies in the top ten. Specimen: peripheral blood. The source of these receptors is a man under 40 with acute or convalescent COVID-19.

This clone has a single count. The chain uses TRBV28 and TRBJ1-2, with 11 bases that match TRBD1. Per the germline V gene, CDR1 is MDHEN and CDR2 is SYDVKM. Trimming took 3 bases from V and 5 from J; bases not matched to a gene: 11. This CDR3 spans 17 amino acids. CDR3: CASSFRTGGSTAYGYTF. CDR3 bases: TGTGCCAGCAGTTTTCGGACAGGGGGCTCAACTGCTTATGGCTACACCTTC.

The chain combines TRBV28 with TRBJ2-5; possible D gene TRBD2, 6 bases. CDR3 length equals 15 residues. Germline lookup yields CDR1 MDHEN and CDR2 SYDVKM. Between the trimmed V and J ends, which lost 3 bases and 7 bases, there was a span of 18 bases. CDR3 sequence: CASSFWRGTRGTQYF. The CDR3 bases are TGTGCCAGCAGTTTTTGGAGGGGAACAAGGGGGACCCAGTACTTC.

This chain connects TRBV30 to TRBJ2-2; no definite D call. Germline assignment: CDR1 GTSNPN and CDR2 SVGIG (reference sequence). Trimming cost V 5 bases and J 1 base, with 8 bases left between them. The CDR3 is 13 residues long. CDR3 nucleotides: TGTGCCTGGGACAAAGAGAACACCGGGGAGCTGTTTTTT. Its protein is CAWDKENTGELFF.

The chain employs TRBV2 and TRBJ1-2, with TRBD1 matching 7 bases. The germline V gene encodes CDR1 SNHLY and CDR2 FYNNEI. The CDR3 length is 14 residues. With 5 bases clipped from V and 4 bases from J, the junction kept 7 bases outside the gene matches. The CDR3 nucleotides are TGTGCCAGCAGTACCTATGGGACAGCCTATGGCTACACCTTC. Translation: CASSTYGTAYGYTF.

This chain connects TRBV5-8 to TRBJ1-1; D gene unclear. Germline lookup yields CDR1 SGHTS and CDR2 YDEGEE. The CDR3 extends over 17 amino acids. Trimming pared 5 bases from V and 1 base from J, leaving 21 bases between. CDR3 in amino acids: CASSRFLNTYQNTEAFF. The DNA of the CDR3 is TGTGCCAGCAGTCGTTTCTTGAACACGTATCAGAACACTGAAGCTTTCTTT.

The chain employs TRBV7-8 and TRBJ1-2; TRBD1 agrees at 7 bases. Per germline, CDR1 SGHVS and CDR2 FQNEAQ. The V and J ends lost 0 bases and 8 bases, in that order; junction bases with no gene match: 15. This CDR3 region has 17 residues. The CDR3 protein is CASSLARGDSPIWGYTF. DNA for the CDR3: TGTGCCAGCAGCTTAGCGCGTGGGGACAGCCCAATATGGGGCTACACCTTC.

This clone was detected only once. This chain connects TRBV6-5 to TRBJ2-3, with D possibly TRBD1 on 5 matching bases. Trimming shortened V by 0 bases and J by 5 bases, and 6 bases separated the two germline ends. The CDR3 is 13 residues long. The germline V gene has CDR1 MNHEY and CDR2 SVGAGI. CDR3 protein: CASSYSRGDTQYF. The DNA for the CDR3 is TGTGCCAGCAGTTACTCTAGGGGAGATACGCAGTATTTT.

This clone was seen a handful of times. The chain carries TRBV19 and TRBJ1-1; 10 nucleotides agree with TRBD1. The length of the CDR3 is 17 residues. Losses at the gene ends were 3 bases for V and 1 base for J; bases not matched to a gene: 8. Per the germline V gene, CDR1 is LNHDA and CDR2 is SQIVND (reference sequence). CDR3 coding DNA: TGTGCCAGTAGTATCCCGACAGGGGGCGGGAGGAACACTGAAGCTTTCTTT. Protein: CASSIPTGGGRNTEAFF.

This CDR3 reads CASSRGQEGNSPLHF. The DNA for the CDR3 is TGCGCCAGCAGCCGGGGACAGGAAGGAAATTCACCCCTCCACTTT. This sequence joins TRBV5-1 and TRBJ1-6; TRBD1 matches at 8 bases. V shed 4 bases, J shed 7 bases, and the junction held 7 bases outside the gene matches. Germline-derived CDR1 and CDR2 are SGHRS and YFSETQ. The CDR3 runs 15 residues.

The CDR3 region is CASSGLAGGSETQYF. DNA of the CDR3: TGTGCCAGTAGCGGGCTAGCGGGAGGATCCGAGACCCAGTACTTC. This chain joins TRBV19 and TRBJ2-5, with 11 positions matching TRBD2. Trimming cost V 6 bases and J 5 bases; bases outside gene matches: 8. CDR1 and CDR2 from the germline V gene are LNHDA and SQIVND (reference sequence). This CDR3 has 15 residues. The variable domain in full, with the rest retrieved from reference TRBV19 and TRBJ2-5, is DGGITQSPKYLFRKEGQNVTLSCEQNLNHDAMYWYRQDPGQGLRLIYYSQIVNDFQKGDIAEGYSVSREKKESFPLTVTSAQKNPTAFYLCASSGLAGGSETQYFGPGTRLLVL.

The chain joins TRBV4-2 to TRBJ2-1, with 10 nucleotides matching TRBD1. Germline CDR1 is LGHNA and CDR2 is YNFKEQ. The CDR3 contains 19 residues. Unmatched junction bases numbered 14, after V lost 1 base and J lost 5 bases. The CDR3 DNA reads as TGTGCCAGCAGCCAAGTCGGGACAGGGGCGCCATCCTTAAACAATGAGCAGTTCTTC. The encoded protein is CASSQVGTGAPSLNNEQFF.

The rearrangement uses TRBV19 and TRBJ1-1, with TRBD1 identical over 8 bases. The CDR3 runs to 14 residues. V shed 3 bases, J shed 4 bases, and the junction held 4 bases outside the gene matches. Germline V gene data show CDR1 as LNHDA and CDR2 as SQIVND (reference sequence). The CDR3 loop reads CASSIQGAFTEAFF. For the CDR3, the DNA is TGTGCCAGTAGTATTCAGGGGGCATTCACTGAAGCTTTCTTT.

V gene TRBV11-2 combines with J gene TRBJ2-7; D is perhaps TRBD2 (6 bases). CDR1 is SGHAT and CDR2 is FQNNGV in the germline V gene. CDR3 length: 16 residues. V shed 0 bases and J shed 5 bases, with 17 bases lying between them. DNA for the CDR3: TGTGCCAGCAGCTTAGATCCAGGGAGGCTACGAAACGAGCAGTACTTC. Its translation is CASSLDPGRLRNEQYF.

The chain has TRBV9 and TRBJ2-1; TRBD2 is a possible D gene (5 bases). The CDR3 totals 15 residues. Germline CDR1 SGDLS, CDR2 YYNGEE. V lost 0 bases to trimming and J lost 4 bases, with 11 bases between them. CDR3 DNA: TGTGCCAGCAGCGTAGGGTGGGAGTCGTACAATGAGCAGTTCTTC. This codes for CASSVGWESYNEQFF.

This sequence joins TRBV3-1 (or the pseudogene TRBV3-2) and TRBJ1-5, with D possibly TRBD1 on 6 matching bases. V dropped 2 bases and J dropped 7 bases, with 9 bases sitting between them. Germline CDR1 reads LGHDT; CDR2 reads YNNKEL (reference sequence). The CDR3 sequence is 13 residues long. For the CDR3, the DNA is TGTGCCAGCAGCCAAACAGGGCTACAGCCCCAGCATTTT. As protein: CASSQTGLQPQHF.

This chain joins TRBV5-1 and TRBJ1-1, with 7 nucleotides matching TRBD1. The CDR3 totals 14 residues. CDR1 and CDR2 (germline): SGHRS, YFSETQ. V lost 5 bases, J lost 4 bases, and 8 bases stayed unmatched. CDR3 sequence: CASRPGTDRTEAFF. The CDR3 region has the DNA TGCGCCAGCAGACCCGGGACAGACCGCACTGAAGCTTTCTTT.

The V call is TRBV5-1, the J call TRBJ2-3; 14 bases are a match to TRBD2. V trimming: 3 bases; J trimming: 2 bases; junction bases outside the gene matches: 11. The germline CDR1 and CDR2 sequences are SGHRS and YFSETQ. The length of the CDR3 is 19 residues. CDR3 loop: CASSSPGTSGSSYTDTQYF. In DNA form, the CDR3 reads TGCGCCAGCAGCTCGCCCGGGACTAGCGGGAGTTCTTACACAGATACGCAGTATTTT.

The rearrangement uses TRBV28 and TRBJ1-5; unclear D gene. The CDR3 spans 11 residues. Germline loops: CDR1 MDHEN, CDR2 SYDVKM. V was pared by 5 bases and J by 10 bases, with 9 bases between. CDR3 sequence: CASSQAQPQHF. For the CDR3, the DNA is TGTGCCAGCAGTCAGGCTCAACCCCAGCATTTT.

This sequence joins TRBV2 and TRBJ2-2; 7 bases are shared with TRBD2. Germline CDR1 reads SNHLY; CDR2 reads FYNNEI. After removal of 3 bases from V and 2 bases from J, the junction contained 9 bases not matched to a gene. This CDR3 is built from 17 residues. This chain's CDR3 is CASSDPGTSDNTGELFF. For the CDR3, the DNA is TGTGCCAGCAGTGACCCGGGAACTAGCGATAACACCGGGGAGCTGTTTTTT.

The chain couples TRBV7-3 to TRBJ1-2; the match to TRBD1 covers 8 bases. The germline V gene encodes CDR1 SGHTA and CDR2 FQGTGA. V dropped 4 bases and J dropped 6; count of bases not matched to a gene: 4. CDR3 length: 13 amino acids. The CDR3 nucleotides are TGTGCCAGCAGCTCGTACAGGGGGGATGGCTACACCTTC. It is translated as CASSSYRGDGYTF.

The CDR3 DNA reads as TGTGCCTGGAAGGCCAGGGCCGGAACTGAAGCTTTCTTT. Translated: CAWKARAGTEAFF. The V gene is TRBV30, the J gene TRBJ1-1; D possibly corresponds to TRBD1 (5 bases). Germline-derived CDR1 and CDR2 are GTSNPN and SVGIG (reference sequence). This CDR3 spans 13 amino acids. V shed 4 bases and J shed 5 bases, with 14 bases lying between them.

This rearrangement joins TRBV5-1 to TRBJ1-6, with D perhaps matching TRBD1 (5 bases). Germline V gene sequence: CDR1 SGHRS, CDR2 YFSETQ. V lost 3 bases and J 0 bases, leaving 19 bases between the germline ends. The CDR3 loop spans 19 amino acids. CDR3 sequence (DNA): TGCGCCAGCAGCTCGCGCCGGGGGGACGAGAGCTCCTATAATTCACCCCTCCACTTT. Translated, it gives CASSSRRGDESSYNSPLHF. The complete variable domain, with remaining parts taken from reference TRBV5-1 and TRBJ1-6, reads KAGVTQTPRYLIKTRGQQVTLSCSPISGHRSVSWYQQTPGQGLQFLFEYFSETQRNKGNFPGRFSGRQFSNSRSEMNVSTLELGDSALYLCASSSRRGDESSYNSPLHFGNGTRLTVT.

The genes are TRBV4-1 and TRBJ2-7; no clear D. With 3 bases removed from V and 4 bases from J, the gap between germline ends came to 22 bases. This CDR3 region has 17 residues. Germline lookup yields CDR1 MGHRA and CDR2 YSYEKL. The CDR3 protein is CASSQQRNPLLPYEQYF. The CDR3 nucleotides read TGCGCCAGCAGCCAGCAAAGAAACCCACTACTTCCATACGAGCAGTACTTC.

This rearrangement joins TRBV7-2 to TRBJ2-1; D perhaps matches TRBD1 (5 bases). This CDR3 is 16 amino acids long. Trimming cost V 5 bases and J 2 bases, with 16 bases left between them. Germline assignment: CDR1 SGHTA and CDR2 FQGNSA. CDR3 in DNA: TGTGCCAGCAGCCCTAGGGGTCCTTCCCCCTACAATGAGCAGTTCTTC. Encoded protein: CASSPRGPSPYNEQFF.

The genes are TRBV28 and TRBJ2-3; 10 positions match TRBD2. CDR3 length: 15 residues. Germline assignment: CDR1 MDHEN and CDR2 SYDVKM. V gave up 7 bases and J gave up 4 bases; unmatched junction bases: 8. The CDR3 loop reads CASISSGSGADTQYF. In DNA form, the CDR3 reads TGTGCCAGCATCTCTAGCGGGAGTGGCGCAGATACGCAGTATTTT.

This rearrangement joins TRBV18 to TRBJ2-5; TRBD2 matches at 12 bases. In germline, CDR1 is KGHSH, CDR2 LQKENI. The CDR3 has 18 residues. Trimming removed 1 base from V and 0 bases from J; junction bases left unmatched: 6. The CDR3 region is CASSPRLAGGSYQETQYF. CDR3 nucleotide sequence: TGTGCCAGCTCACCACGGCTAGCGGGGGGGTCGTACCAAGAGACCCAGTACTTC. Full variable domain (outside the CDR3, taken from reference TRBV18 and TRBJ2-5): NAGVMQNPRHLVRRRGQEARLRCSPMKGHSHVYWYRQLPEEGLKFMVYLQKENIIDESGMPKERFSAEFPKEGPSILRIQQVVRGDSAAYFCASSPRLAGGSYQETQYFGPGTRLLVL.

The chain carries TRBV4-1 and TRBJ2-1; 8 bases are shared with TRBD2. With 3 bases clipped from V and 0 bases from J, the junction kept 4 bases outside the gene matches. Per germline, CDR1 MGHRA and CDR2 YSYEKL. The length of the CDR3 is 16 residues. The CDR3 reads CASSQTSESSYNEQFF. CDR3 DNA: TGCGCCAGCAGCCAGACTAGCGAAAGCTCCTACAATGAGCAGTTCTTC.